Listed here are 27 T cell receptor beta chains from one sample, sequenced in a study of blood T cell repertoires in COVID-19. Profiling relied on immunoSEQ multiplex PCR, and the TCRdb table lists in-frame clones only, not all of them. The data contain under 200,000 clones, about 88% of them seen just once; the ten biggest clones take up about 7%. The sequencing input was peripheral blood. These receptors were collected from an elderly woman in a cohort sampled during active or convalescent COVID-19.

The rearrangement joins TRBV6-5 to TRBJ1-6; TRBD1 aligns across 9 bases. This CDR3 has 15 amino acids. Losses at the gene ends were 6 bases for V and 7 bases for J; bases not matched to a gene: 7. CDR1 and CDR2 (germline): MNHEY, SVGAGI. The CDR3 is CASSKTGGNNSPLHF. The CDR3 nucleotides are TGTGCCAGCAGCAAAACAGGGGGCAACAATTCACCCCTCCACTTT.

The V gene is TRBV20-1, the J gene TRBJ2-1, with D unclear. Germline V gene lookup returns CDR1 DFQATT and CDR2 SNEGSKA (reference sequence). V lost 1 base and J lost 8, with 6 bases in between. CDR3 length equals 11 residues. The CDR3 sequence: CSARVMYEQFF. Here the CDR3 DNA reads TGCAGTGCTAGAGTTATGTATGAGCAGTTCTTC.

The CDR3 is CAWSPGRYTEAFF. In DNA, the CDR3 is TGTGCCTGGAGTCCCGGGAGGTACACTGAAGCTTTCTTT. V usage is TRBV30 and J usage is TRBJ1-1; D is unresolved. Per the germline V gene, CDR1 is GTSNPN and CDR2 is SVGIG (reference sequence). The CDR3 has 13 residues. With 2 bases removed from V and 3 bases from J, the gap between germline ends came to 10 bases.

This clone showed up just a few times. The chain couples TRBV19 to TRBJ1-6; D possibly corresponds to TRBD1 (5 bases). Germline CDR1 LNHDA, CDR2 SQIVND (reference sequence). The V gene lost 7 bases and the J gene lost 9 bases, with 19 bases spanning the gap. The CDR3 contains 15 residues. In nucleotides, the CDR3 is TGTGCCAGTACCCCCGACAGTCTCGTAGGTTCACCCCTCCACTTT. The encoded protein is CASTPDSLVGSPLHF.

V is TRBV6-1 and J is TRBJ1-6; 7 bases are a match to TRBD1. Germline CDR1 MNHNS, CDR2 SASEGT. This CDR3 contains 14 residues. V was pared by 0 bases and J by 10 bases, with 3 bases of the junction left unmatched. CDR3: CASSEAKTGSPLHF. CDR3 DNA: TGTGCCAGCAGTGAAGCCAAGACAGGGTCACCCCTCCACTTT.

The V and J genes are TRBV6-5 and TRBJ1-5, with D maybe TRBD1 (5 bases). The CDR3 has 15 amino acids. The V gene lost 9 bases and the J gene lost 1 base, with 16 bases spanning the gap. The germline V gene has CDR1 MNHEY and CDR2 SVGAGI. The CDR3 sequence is CASLKGLGSNQPQHF. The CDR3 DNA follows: TGTGCCAGTCTGAAGGGGTTAGGGAGCAATCAGCCCCAGCATTTT.

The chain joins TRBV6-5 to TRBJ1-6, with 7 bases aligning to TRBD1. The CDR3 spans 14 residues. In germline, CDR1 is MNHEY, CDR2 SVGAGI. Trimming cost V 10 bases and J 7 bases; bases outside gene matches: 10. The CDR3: CAIQGIAVNSPLHF. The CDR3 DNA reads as TGTGCCATACAGGGGATTGCCGTGAATTCACCCCTCCACTTT.

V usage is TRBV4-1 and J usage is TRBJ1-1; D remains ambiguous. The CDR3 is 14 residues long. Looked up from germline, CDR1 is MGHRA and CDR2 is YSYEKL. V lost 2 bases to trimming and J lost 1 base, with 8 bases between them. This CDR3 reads CASSQPPSNTEAFF. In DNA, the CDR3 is TGCGCCAGCAGCCAACCCCCCTCGAACACTGAAGCTTTCTTT.

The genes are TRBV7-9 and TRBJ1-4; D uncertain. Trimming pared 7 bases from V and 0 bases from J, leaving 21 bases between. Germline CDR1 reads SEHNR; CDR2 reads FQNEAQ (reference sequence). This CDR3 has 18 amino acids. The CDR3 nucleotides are TGTGCCAGCACCCCAGGAGGCCCTCTCCCCTCAACTAATGAAAAACTGTTTTTT. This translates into CASTPGGPLPSTNEKLFF.

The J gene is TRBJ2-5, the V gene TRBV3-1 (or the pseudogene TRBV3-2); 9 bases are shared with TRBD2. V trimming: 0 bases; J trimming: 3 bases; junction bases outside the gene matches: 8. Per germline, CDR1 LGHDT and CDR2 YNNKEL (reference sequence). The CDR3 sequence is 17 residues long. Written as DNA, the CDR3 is TGTGCCAGCAGCCAAGAAAGGCTAGCGGGGAGGGAAGAGACCCAGTACTTC. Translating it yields CASSQERLAGREETQYF.

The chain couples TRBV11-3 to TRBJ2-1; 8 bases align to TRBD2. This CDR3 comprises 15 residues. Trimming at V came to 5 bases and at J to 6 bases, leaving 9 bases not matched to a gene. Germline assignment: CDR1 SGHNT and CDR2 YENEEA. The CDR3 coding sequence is TGTGCCAGCAGCCTAGGGGGGCGGGGGGCCAATGAGCAGTTCTTC. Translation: CASSLGGRGANEQFF.

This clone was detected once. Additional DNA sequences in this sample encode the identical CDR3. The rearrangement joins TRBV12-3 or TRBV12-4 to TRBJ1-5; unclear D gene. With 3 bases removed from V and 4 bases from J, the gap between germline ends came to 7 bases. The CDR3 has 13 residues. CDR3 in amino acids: CASSFGGNQPQHF. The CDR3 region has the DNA TGTGCCAGCAGTTTCGGAGGGAATCAGCCCCAGCATTTT.

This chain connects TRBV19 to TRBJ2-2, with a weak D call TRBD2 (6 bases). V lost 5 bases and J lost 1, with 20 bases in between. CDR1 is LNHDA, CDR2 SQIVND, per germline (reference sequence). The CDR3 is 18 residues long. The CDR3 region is CASSSIGGARGNTGELFF. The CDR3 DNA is TGTGCCAGTAGTTCAATCGGGGGAGCCCGAGGGAACACCGGGGAGCTGTTTTTT.

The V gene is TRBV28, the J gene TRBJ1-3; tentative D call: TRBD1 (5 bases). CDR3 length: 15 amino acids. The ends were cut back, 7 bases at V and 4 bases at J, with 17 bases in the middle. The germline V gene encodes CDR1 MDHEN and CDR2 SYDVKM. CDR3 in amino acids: CASIEGRVFGNTIYF. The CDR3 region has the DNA TGTGCCAGCATCGAAGGCAGGGTATTCGGAAACACCATATATTTT.

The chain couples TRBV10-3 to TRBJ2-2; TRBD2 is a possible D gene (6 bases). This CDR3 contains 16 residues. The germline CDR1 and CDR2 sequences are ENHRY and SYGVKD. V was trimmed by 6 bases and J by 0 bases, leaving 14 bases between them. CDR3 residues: CAIRASAGTNTGELFF. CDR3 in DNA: TGTGCCATCAGGGCCTCGGCGGGAACGAACACCGGGGAGCTGTTTTTT.

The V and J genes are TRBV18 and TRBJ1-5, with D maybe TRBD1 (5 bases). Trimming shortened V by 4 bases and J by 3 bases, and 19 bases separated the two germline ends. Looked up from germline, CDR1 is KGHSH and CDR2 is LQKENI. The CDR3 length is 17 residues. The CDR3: CASSLRQSQRVNQPQHF. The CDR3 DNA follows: TGTGCCAGCTCACTACGACAGTCTCAAAGGGTCAATCAGCCCCAGCATTTT.

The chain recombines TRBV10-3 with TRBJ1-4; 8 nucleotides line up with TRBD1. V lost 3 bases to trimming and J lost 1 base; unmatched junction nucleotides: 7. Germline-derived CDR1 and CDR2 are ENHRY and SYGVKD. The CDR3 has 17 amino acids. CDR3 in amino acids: CAISDADRAETNEKLFF. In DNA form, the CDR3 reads TGTGCCATCAGTGACGCGGACAGGGCGGAAACTAATGAAAAACTGTTTTTT.

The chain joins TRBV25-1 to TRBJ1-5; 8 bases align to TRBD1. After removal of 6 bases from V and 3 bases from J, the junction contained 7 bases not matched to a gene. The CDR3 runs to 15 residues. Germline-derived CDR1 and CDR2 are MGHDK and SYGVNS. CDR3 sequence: CASSATGVINQPQHF. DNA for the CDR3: TGTGCCAGCAGCGCGACAGGGGTCATCAATCAGCCCCAGCATTTT.

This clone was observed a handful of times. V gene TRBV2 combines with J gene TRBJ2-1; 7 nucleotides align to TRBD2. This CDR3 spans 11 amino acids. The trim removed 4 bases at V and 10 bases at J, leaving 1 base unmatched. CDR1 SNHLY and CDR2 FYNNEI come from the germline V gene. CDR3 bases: TGTGCCAGCAGTGGGGAGGGCGAGCAGTTCTTC. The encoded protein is CASSGEGEQFF.

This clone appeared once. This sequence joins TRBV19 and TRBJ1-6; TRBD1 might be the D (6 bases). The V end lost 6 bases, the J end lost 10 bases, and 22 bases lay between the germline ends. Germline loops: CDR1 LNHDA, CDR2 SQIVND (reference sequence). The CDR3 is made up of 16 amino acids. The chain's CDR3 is CASRGRASQGTSPLHF. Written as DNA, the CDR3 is TGTGCCAGTAGGGGGCGTGCCAGTCAGGGGACGTCACCCCTCCACTTT.

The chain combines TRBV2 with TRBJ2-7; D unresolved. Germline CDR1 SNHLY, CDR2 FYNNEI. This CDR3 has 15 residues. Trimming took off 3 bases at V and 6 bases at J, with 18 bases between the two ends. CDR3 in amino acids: CASSDLGLVPSEQYF. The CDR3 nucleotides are TGTGCCAGCAGTGACCTAGGCCTCGTACCCTCCGAGCAGTACTTC.

CDR3 sequence reads: CASRWDGGGYTF. CDR3 in DNA: TGTGCCAGCAGGTGGGACGGGGGTGGCTACACCTTC. This chain joins TRBV6-6 and TRBJ1-2, with D perhaps matching TRBD1 (5 bases). The germline V gene has CDR1 MNHNY and CDR2 SVGAGI (reference sequence). The CDR3 consists of 12 residues. The ends were cut back, 6 bases at V and 7 bases at J, with 12 bases in the middle.

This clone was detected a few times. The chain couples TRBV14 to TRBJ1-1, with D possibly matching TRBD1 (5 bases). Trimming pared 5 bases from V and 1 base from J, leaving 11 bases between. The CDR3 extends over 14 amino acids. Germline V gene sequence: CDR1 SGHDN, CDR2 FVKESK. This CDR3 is CASSTLTENTEAFF. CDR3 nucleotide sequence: TGTGCCAGCAGCACGTTGACAGAGAACACTGAAGCTTTCTTT.

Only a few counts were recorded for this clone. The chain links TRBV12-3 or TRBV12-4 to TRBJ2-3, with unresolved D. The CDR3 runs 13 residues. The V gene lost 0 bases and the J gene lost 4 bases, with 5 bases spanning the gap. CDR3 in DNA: TGTGCCAGCAGTTTAGCAGCCCCAGATACGCAGTATTTT. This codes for CASSLAAPDTQYF.

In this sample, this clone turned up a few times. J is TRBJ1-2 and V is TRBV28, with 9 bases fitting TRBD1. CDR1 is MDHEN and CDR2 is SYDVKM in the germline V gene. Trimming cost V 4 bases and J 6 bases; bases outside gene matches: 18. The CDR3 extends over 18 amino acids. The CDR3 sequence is CASSSPGGRDRAWDGYTF. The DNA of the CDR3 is TGTGCCAGCAGTTCCCCTGGAGGTCGGGACAGGGCATGGGATGGCTACACCTTC.

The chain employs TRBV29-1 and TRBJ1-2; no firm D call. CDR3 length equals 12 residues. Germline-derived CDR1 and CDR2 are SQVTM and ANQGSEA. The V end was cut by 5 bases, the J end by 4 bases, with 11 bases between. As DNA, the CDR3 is TGCAGCGTTACCGCGGAACCCTATGGCTACACCTTC. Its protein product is CSVTAEPYGYTF.

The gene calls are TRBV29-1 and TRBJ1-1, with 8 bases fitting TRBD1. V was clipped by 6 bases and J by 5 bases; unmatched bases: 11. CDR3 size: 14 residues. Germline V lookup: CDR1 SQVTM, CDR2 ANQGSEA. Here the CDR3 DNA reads TGCAGCGTCGCGGGACAGGAAGGGAGGACTGAAGCTTTCTTT. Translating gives CSVAGQEGRTEAFF. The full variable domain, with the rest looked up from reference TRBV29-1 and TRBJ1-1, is SAVISQKPSRDICQRGTSLTIQCQVDSQVTMMFWYRQQPGQSLTLIATANQGSEATYESGFVIDKFPISRPNLTFSTLTVSNMSPEDSSIYLCSVAGQEGRTEAFFGQGTRLTVV.